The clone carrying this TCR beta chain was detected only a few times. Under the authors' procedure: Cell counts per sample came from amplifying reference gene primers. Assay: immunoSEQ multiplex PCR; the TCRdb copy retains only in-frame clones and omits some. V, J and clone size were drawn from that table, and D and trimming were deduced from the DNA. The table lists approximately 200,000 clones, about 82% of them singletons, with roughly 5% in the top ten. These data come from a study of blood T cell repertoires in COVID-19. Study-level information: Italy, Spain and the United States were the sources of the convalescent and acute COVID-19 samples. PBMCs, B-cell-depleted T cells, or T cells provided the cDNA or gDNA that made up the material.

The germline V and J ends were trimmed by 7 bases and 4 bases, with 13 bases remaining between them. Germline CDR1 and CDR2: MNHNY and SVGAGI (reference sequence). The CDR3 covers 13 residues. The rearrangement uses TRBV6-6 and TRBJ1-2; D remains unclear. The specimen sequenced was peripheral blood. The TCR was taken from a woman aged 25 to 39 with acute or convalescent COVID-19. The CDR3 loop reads CASNLDLGYGYTF. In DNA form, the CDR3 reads TGTGCCAGCAACCTAGATTTAGGCTATGGCTACACCTTC.